The clone carrying this T cell receptor beta chain was recorded many times. Its matching antigen is unknown. This specimen comes from a study of glioma-infiltrating T cells. Broader study findings: Non-neoplastic patients had below-expected tissue-blood divergence, while all gliomas exceeded expectation. CDR3 overlap between tissue and blood was very small.

The iRepertoire nested amplicon-rescue multiplex PCR amplified TCR alpha and beta CDR3s from RNA. TCRdb itself ran the multiplex PCR reads through MiXCR, one entry per CDR3 protein. The table lists about 99,000 distinct CDR3 sequences, around 29% of them singletons. The germline gives CDR1 DFQATT, CDR2 SNEGSKA (reference sequence). Trimming shortened V by 7 bases and J by 2 bases, and 26 bases separated the two germline ends. CDR3 length equals 17 residues. The sequence was obtained from a human donor with low-grade glioma or glioblastoma, undergoing nonglioma brain surgery, or in good health (not recorded which). Sequencing was carried out using glioma tissue, nonneoplastic brain tissue, or PBMCs (not recorded which). This chain connects TRBV20-1 to TRBJ1-1, with D tentatively TRBD1 (5 bases). CDR3 residues: CSVHPPGRNRRNTEAFF. In DNA, the CDR3 is TGCAGTGTTCATCCGCCGGGACGGAATAGACGAAACACTGAAGCTTTCTTT.